Below are 5 T cell receptor beta chains sequenced from a single sample in a study of blood T cell repertoires in COVID-19. Repertoires were generated with immunoSEQ multiplex PCR, while TCRdb's copy carries only in-frame clones and drops some. The sample comprises under 150,000 clones, roughly four fifths of which are singletons, and 5% to 7.5% rests with the top ten. Specimen: peripheral blood. The source of these receptors is a human donor in a cohort sampled during active COVID-19.

The chain is built from TRBV7-2 and TRBJ2-7; the D is unclear. CDR1 and CDR2 (germline): SGHTA, FQGNSA. The CDR3 spans 12 residues. V dropped 7 bases and J dropped 3 bases, with 10 bases sitting between them. The CDR3: CASTRNYYEQYF. The CDR3 nucleotides are TGTGCCAGCACCCGCAACTACTACGAGCAGTACTTC.

This chain joins TRBV2 and TRBJ1-2; D gene unclear. V lost 8 bases to trimming and J lost 7 bases, with 17 bases between them. Germline V gene lookup returns CDR1 SNHLY and CDR2 FYNNEI. This CDR3 is built from 13 residues. The CDR3 region is CASGLEEMSGYTF. In DNA form, the CDR3 reads TGTGCCAGCGGTCTGGAGGAGATGAGTGGCTACACCTTC.

This chain's CDR3 is CASSRDRDYEQYF. In nucleotides, the CDR3 is TGTGCCAGCAGTCGAGACAGGGACTACGAGCAGTACTTC. The V gene is TRBV6-5, the J gene TRBJ2-7; TRBD1 matches 7 bases. CDR1 is MNHEY and CDR2 is SVGAGI in the germline V gene. The CDR3 is made up of 13 amino acids. Trimming removed 5 bases from V and 3 bases from J; junction bases left unmatched: 4.

The V gene is TRBV19, the J gene TRBJ2-7; 10 nucleotides agree with TRBD1. Trimming removed 3 bases from V and 5 bases from J; junction bases left unmatched: 7. The CDR3 runs 15 residues. Germline CDR1 is LNHDA and CDR2 is SQIVND (reference sequence). The CDR3 loop is CASSIGRDRGHEQYF. The CDR3 DNA reads as TGTGCCAGTAGTATTGGCCGGGACAGGGGCCACGAGCAGTACTTC.

V usage is TRBV20-1 and J usage is TRBJ2-7; maybe TRBD2 (6 bases). V lost 3 bases and J 0 bases, leaving 12 bases between the germline ends. CDR3 size: 14 residues. Germline V gives CDR1 DFQATT, CDR2 SNEGSKA (reference sequence). The CDR3 loop reads CSASNRGDSYEQYF. The DNA of the CDR3 is TGCAGTGCTAGTAATCGCGGGGACTCCTACGAGCAGTACTTC.